This T cell receptor (beta chain) originates from a study of blood T cell repertoires in COVID-19. Background on the study: Nucleic acid was either cDNA or gDNA, and it came from T cells, B-cell-depleted T cells, or PBMCs.

Using immunoSEQ multiplex PCR, the repertoire was profiled, and TCRdb retains in-frame clones only, with some absent. This sample yields hundreds of thousands of clones, of which around 90% are seen a single time; 3% belongs to the top ten. Before being deemed recovered, Cohort 3 donors had two negative PCRs, clearance, or symptom resolution. This CDR3 has 13 residues. Deletions cut 7 bases from V and 0 bases from J, with 10 bases between. Per the germline V gene, CDR1 is MNHEY and CDR2 is SMNVEV (reference sequence). This clonotype originated in a woman between 45 and 65 years old who had recovered from COVID-19. The chain uses TRBV27 and TRBJ2-7; no reliable D call. The source material was PBMCs or T cells enriched from blood (not recorded which). The CDR3 sequence is CASKDSNSYEQYF. CDR3 nucleotide sequence: TGTGCCAGCAAAGACTCAAACTCCTACGAGCAGTACTTC.